Listed below are T cell receptor beta chains from one sample, sequenced in a study of cytomegalovirus exposure and HLA in healthy donors. Libraries were prepared by immunoSEQ multiplex PCR; TCRdb keeps only in-frame clonotypes and omits some of them. Counted here are roughly 200,000 clones, around three quarters occurring once; the ten biggest clones make up approximately 0.7%. The source material was PBMCs. Source of these receptors: a woman between 40 and 55 years old in good health and CMV-seronegative. The CDR3 runs from the conserved cysteine through the conserved F or W. A D gene is named only where the DNA matches it firmly. The size field is filled for only some rows; it gives once, few, many or a size class.

TRBD1 TRBJ1-1 NA TRBV7-9 TGTGCCAGCATCTTCGGTTATAGGGGGCAAACTGAAGCTTTCTTT CASIFGYRGQTEAFF
NA TRBJ1-1 NA TRBV5-1 TGCGCCAGCAGAAGTGGCGGTTGGAACACTGAAGCTTTCTTT CASRSGGWNTEAFF
TRBD2 TRBJ2-1 NA TRBV10-1 TGCGCCAGCAGTCCTCTTAGCGGGGGTGAGCAGTTCTTC CASSPLSGGEQFF
NA TRBJ1-1 NA TRBV19 TGTGCCAGTAGTATAGATCTTGAGATTCCCTTGAACACTGAAGCTTTCTTT CASSIDLEIPLNTEAFF
NA TRBJ2-7 NA TRBV5-4 TGTGCCAGCAGCTTGGGAGGGCGCGAGCAGTACTTC CASSLGGREQYF
TRBD2 TRBJ2-3 NA TRBV7-3 TGTGCCAGCAGCTCGGGACTAGCGGGAGGGCCCGGGCAGTATTTT CASSSGLAGGPGQYF
NA TRBJ2-5 few TRBV4-1 TGCGCCAGCAGCCAAGAGATGAGGACACAACAACAAGAGACCCAGTACTTC CASSQEMRTQQQETQYF
TRBD2 TRBJ2-2 NA TRBV6-5 TGTGCCAGCAGTTTTTTAGCGGGGGCGAACACCGGGGAGCTGTTTTTT CASSFLAGANTGELFF
NA TRBJ1-1 NA TRBV2 TGTGCCAGCACCAAGGGAGCCGAGGGCACTGAAGCTTTCTTT CASTKGAEGTEAFF
TRBD2 TRBJ2-7 few TRBV4-3 TGCGCCAGCAGCCAAACCCCTAGCGGGAGGAATGTTGTGCAGTACTTC CASSQTPSGRNVVQYF
NA TRBJ2-1 NA TRBV5-1 TGCGCCAGCAGCTTCGCGGGACAGTCTTACAATGAGCAGTTCTTC CASSFAGQSYNEQFF
NA TRBJ2-3 NA TRBV5-1 TGCGCCAGCAGCTTGATTCCCCTGACGGGAAGCACAGATACGCAGTATTTT CASSLIPLTGSTDTQYF
NA TRBJ1-1 NA TRBV6-5 TGTGCCAGCAGCTCATTCGGGGAGGGGGACACTGAAGCTTTCTTT CASSSFGEGDTEAFF
TRBD2 TRBJ2-5 NA TRBV10-3 TGTGCCATCAGGGGAGCGGGAGGGCCTTCCTCGCAAGAGACCCAGTACTTC CAIRGAGGPSSQETQYF
NA TRBJ1-1 few TRBV6-1 TGTAGCCATGCAAGGCAGGGTAGCACTGAAGCTTTCTTT CSHARQGSTEAFF
TRBD1 TRBJ1-2 NA TRBV9 TGTGCCAGCAGCGTAGTAGAGAGGACAGGGGAACATGGCTACACCTTC CASSVVERTGEHGYTF
NA TRBJ1-3 NA TRBV7-9 TGTGCCAGCAGCTTATCCGAGGGGGTAGGAAACACCATATATTTT CASSLSEGVGNTIYF
NA TRBJ2-2 few TRBV5-1 TGCGCCAGCAGCGGGCGGGCCCAGAACACCGGGGAGCTGTTTTTT CASSGRAQNTGELFF
TRBD2 TRBJ2-3 NA TRBV9 TGTGCCAGCAGCGCCCCGTTAGCGGGGGCCACAGATACGCAGTATTTT CASSAPLAGATDTQYF
TRBD1 TRBJ2-7 NA TRBV27 TGTGCCAGCAGACGGACAGGGTCCTACGAGCAGTACTTC CASRRTGSYEQYF
TRBD1 TRBJ1-2 NA TRBV2 TGTGCCAGCACGGGACAGGGGGCATTTCTCTCTGGCTACACCTTC CASTGQGAFLSGYTF
TRBD1 TRBJ2-2 NA TRBV29-1 TGCAGCGGCCAGGGGGCCGGGGAGCTGTTTTTT CSGQGAGELFF
NA TRBJ2-7 NA TRBV5-1 TGCGCCAGCAGCTTGAAGGTCGGGATACGGCCGGGCGAGCAGTACTTC CASSLKVGIRPGEQYF
TRBD2 TRBJ2-1 NA TRBV5-4 TGTGCCAGCAGCCCACTAGCGGGGGGGCAAGGTGAGCAGTTCTTC CASSPLAGGQGEQFF
NA TRBJ2-1 NA TRBV19 TGTGCCAGTAACAGCAAAAGGGGCAATGAGCAGTTCTTC CASNSKRGNEQFF
NA TRBJ1-2 NA TRBV28 TGTGCCAGCAGTGAAACCGGGACAATGAAATACTATGGCTACACCTTC CASSETGTMKYYGYTF
NA TRBJ1-2 NA TRBV5-1 TGCGCCAGCAAGGAACACAGCAATGCTAACTATGGCTACACCTTC CASKEHSNANYGYTF
NA TRBJ2-7 NA TRBV6-5 TGTGCCAGCAGTCCCCAATGGGGAGGCGAGCAGTACTTC CASSPQWGGEQYF
TRBD1 TRBJ2-7 NA TRBV30 TGTGCCTGGAGTACTACAGGGGACCCATTCTACGAGCAGTACTTC CAWSTTGDPFYEQYF
NA TRBJ2-1 NA TRBV4-3 TGCGCCAGCAGCCGTACCACAGGGAACAATGAGCAGTTCTTC CASSRTTGNNEQFF
TRBD1 TRBJ1-2 NA TRBV2 TGTGCCAGCAGTGATAGGGGGACAGGGGAAGAAGGCTACACCTTC CASSDRGTGEEGYTF
TRBD2 TRBJ2-7 many TRBV6-6 TGTGCCAGCAGAACGGGACTACCCTACGAGCAGTACTTC CASRTGLPYEQYF
TRBD1 TRBJ2-1 NA TRBV19 TGTGCCAGTACTGAAGACAGGGGAAGTGAGCAGTTCTTC CASTEDRGSEQFF
TRBD2 TRBJ2-1 NA TRBV5-4 TGTGCCAGCAGCCGTAGCGGGGGGGCTCTCAATGAGCAGTTCTTC CASSRSGGALNEQFF
TRBD1 TRBJ1-2 NA TRBV11-2 TGTGCCAGCAGCTTAGGTCCAGGGGGCTATGGCTACACCTTC CASSLGPGGYGYTF